Below, one TCR beta chain is given with its context. The data originate from a study of OX40 agonist ivuxolimab in advanced cancers. Clones were sequenced by immunoSEQ multiplex PCR, and TCRdb holds only the in-frame ones, with some missing. The sample has around 80,000 clones, roughly 87% seen once. Germline V gene sequence: CDR1 MNHNY, CDR2 SVGAGI (reference sequence). With V trimmed by 2 bases and J by 2 bases, 6 bases remained unmatched. The CDR3 runs to 16 residues. Sample: CD4+ or CD8+ T cells sorted from blood, taken in a trial of the OX40 agonist ivuxolimab. The TCR originated in an adult with an advanced solid tumor such as melanoma, head and neck, liver or kidney cancer. The chain combines TRBV6-6 with TRBJ1-1; 9 bases are a match to TRBD1. CDR3 bases: TGTGCCAGCAGTTACCCGGGACAGGGCACCAACACTGAAGCTTTCTTT. Protein: CASSYPGQGTNTEAFF.